One sample yielded the 10 T cell receptor beta chains listed below, sequenced in a study of cytomegalovirus exposure and HLA in healthy donors. PCR used 60 Vbeta primers and 13 Jbeta primers. Data came from immunoSEQ multiplex PCR; TCRdb stores just in-frame clones and leaves some out. This sample has 200,000 to 250,000 clones, with around 80% found just once. Material for sequencing was PBMCs. These receptors originate from a woman aged 55-69 years in good health and CMV-seropositive.

J is TRBJ1-2 and V is TRBV5-1; no clear D gene. Germline V gene lookup returns CDR1 SGHRS and CDR2 YFSETQ. The CDR3 consists of 15 residues. The V end was cut by 0 bases, the J end by 1 base, with 10 bases between. In DNA form, the CDR3 reads TGCGCCAGCAGCTTGGAGGCAGGTATTAACTATGGCTACACCTTC. It codes for CASSLEAGINYGYTF.

V is TRBV19 and J is TRBJ1-5; 11 bases are a match to TRBD1. V shed 5 bases and J 6 bases; nucleotides not matched to a gene: 6. CDR3 length equals 15 residues. Germline CDR1 LNHDA, CDR2 SQIVND (reference sequence). For the CDR3, the DNA is TGTGCCAGTAGTTCCGGGACAGGGGGAGGTCAGCCCCAGCATTTT. Its translation: CASSSGTGGGQPQHF.

The chain combines TRBV18 with TRBJ1-1; D gene unclear. The CDR3 spans 13 residues. CDR1 is KGHSH and CDR2 is LQKENI in the germline V gene. Between the trimmed V and J ends, which lost 0 bases and 7 bases, there was a span of 9 bases. In DNA form, the CDR3 reads TGTGCCAGCTCACCACCCCCCCGGGGTGAAGCTTTCTTT. Its protein is CASSPPPRGEAFF.

The chain has TRBV28 and TRBJ1-1; possibly TRBD1 for D (5 bases). This CDR3 is 14 amino acids long. V was shortened by 7 bases and J by 7 bases, with 19 bases between the two germline ends. CDR1 is MDHEN and CDR2 is SYDVKM in the germline V gene. The CDR3 nucleotides are TGTGCCAGCACCCCCTCCGGGGGGGGAGTTGAAGCTTTCTTT. Its translation is CASTPSGGGVEAFF.

This clone was observed a handful of times. This chain links TRBV9 with TRBJ2-7; TRBD1 matches 8 bases. The germline gives CDR1 SGDLS, CDR2 YYNGEE. The V gene end was trimmed by 8 bases and the J gene end by 7 bases; junction bases not matched to a gene: 5. The CDR3 runs to 11 residues. The CDR3 sequence is CASSRGLEQYF. CDR3 nucleotides: TGTGCCAGTAGCAGGGGGCTTGAGCAGTACTTC.

This chain connects TRBV18 to TRBJ2-2; 10 bases match TRBD1. CDR3 length: 17 amino acids. Per germline, CDR1 KGHSH and CDR2 LQKENI. V lost 5 bases and J lost 3; bases outside the gene matches: 9. The chain's CDR3 is CASSSSGQGEDTGELFF. The DNA for the CDR3 is TGTGCCAGCTCATCTTCAGGACAGGGGGAAGACACCGGGGAGCTGTTTTTT. Looking up the rest from reference TRBV18 and TRBJ2-2 gives the full variable domain: NAGVMQNPRHLVRRRGQEARLRCSPMKGHSHVYWYRQLPEEGLKFMVYLQKENIIDESGMPKERFSAEFPKEGPSILRIQQVVRGDSAAYFCASSSSGQGEDTGELFFGEGSRLTVL.

This chain joins TRBV28 and TRBJ1-5; 8 bases are a match to TRBD1. Germline CDR1 is MDHEN and CDR2 is SYDVKM. The CDR3 totals 13 residues. With 6 bases clipped from V and 2 bases from J, the junction kept 0 bases outside the gene matches. DNA of the CDR3: TGTGCCAGCAGGGGACAGGGCAATCAGCCCCAGCATTTT. The encoded protein is CASRGQGNQPQHF.

V and J are TRBV9 and TRBJ2-5; TRBD1 agrees at 11 bases. The J call may be in error: the DNA end matches TRBJ2-7 better. The germline V gene has CDR1 SGDLS and CDR2 YYNGEE. There are 15 residues in the CDR3. CDR3 coding DNA: TGTGCCAGCAGCGCAGGACAGGGGGCGCATGACGAGCAGTACTTC. Residues: CASSAGQGAHDEQYF.

CDR3 sequence (DNA): TGTGCCAGCAGCGGCCCGAGGGTGTACCAAGAGACCCAGTACTTC. Protein: CASSGPRVYQETQYF. The chain joins TRBV5-6 to TRBJ2-5, with D tentatively TRBD2 (5 bases). Germline CDR1 reads SGHDT; CDR2 reads YYEEEE. Trimming removed 4 bases at V and 0 bases at J, with 13 bases between. CDR3 length: 15 amino acids.

The rearrangement uses TRBV5-4 and TRBJ1-1; no clear D gene. The germline CDR1 and CDR2 sequences are SGHNT and YYREEE (reference sequence). The CDR3 has 14 residues. Between the trimmed V and J ends, which lost 1 base and 1 base, there was a span of 8 bases. This CDR3 reads CASSLLGPNTEAFF. The CDR3 coding sequence is TGTGCCAGCAGCTTGCTTGGGCCGAACACTGAAGCTTTCTTT.